This is a list of T cell receptor beta chains from one sample in a study of T cell repertoires and HLA-DP antigens. Antigens of these TCRs are unknown. Method: immunoSEQ multiplex PCR; TCRdb's copy keeps in-frame clones and lacks some. The sample consists of roughly 110,000 clones, 85% to 95% of them appearing once. Sequences were obtained from CD4+ T cells from PBMCs. The receptors were sampled from a young woman in good health and CMV-seronegative. CDR3s include the opening cysteine and the closing phenylalanine or tryptophan. The order of the fields is CDR3 protein, CDR3 DNA, V gene, J gene, clone size, D gene. D genes are given only for firm matches. Part of the rows lack a size; the others show once, few, many or a class for expanded clones.

CASSPLTGDHEKLFF	TGTGCCAGCAGCCCGCTGACAGGAGATCATGAAAAACTGTTTTTT	TRBV11-2	TRBJ1-4	.	.
CASSESVGYGYTF	TGTGCCAGCAGTGAGTCAGTTGGATATGGCTACACCTTC	TRBV6-1	TRBJ1-2	.	.
CASRPGVGDTGELFF	TGCGCCAGCCGACCGGGAGTCGGGGACACCGGGGAGCTGTTTTTT	TRBV10-1	TRBJ2-2	.	.
CASSLDGPGVTGELFF	TGTGCCAGCAGCTTAGACGGACCCGGGGTCACCGGGGAGCTGTTTTTT	TRBV11-3	TRBJ2-2	.	.
CASGFVPGTGATNYGYTF	TGTGCTAGTGGTTTTGTACCCGGGACAGGAGCCACTAACTATGGCTACACCTTC	TRBV12-5	TRBJ1-2	.	TRBD1
CARKMNTEAFF	TGTGCCAGGAAAATGAACACTGAAGCTTTCTTT	TRBV2	TRBJ1-1	.	.
CASSQGRAYSNQPQHF	TGCGCCAGCAGCCAGGGCAGGGCCTATAGCAATCAGCCCCAGCATTTT	TRBV4-1	TRBJ1-5	.	.
CASSRIRGPATNEKLFF	TGTGCCAGCAGCCGAATCAGGGGGCCTGCAACTAATGAAAAACTGTTTTTT	TRBV7-9	TRBJ1-4	once	TRBD1
CASSLRVRREFRDTQYF	TGTGCCAGCAGCTTAAGGGTACGGCGGGAGTTTAGAGATACGCAGTATTTT	TRBV7-6	TRBJ2-3	.	TRBD2
CAISRVSYEQYF	TGTGCCATCTCGCGGGTCTCCTACGAGCAGTACTTC	TRBV10-3	TRBJ2-7	.	.
CASSTGQLLGNTIYF	TGCGCCAGCAGCACAGGACAGCTCCTGGGAAACACCATATATTTT	TRBV5-1	TRBJ1-3	.	.
CASSNRLSAETQYF	TGTGCCAGCAGCAACAGATTGTCCGCTGAGACCCAGTACTTC	TRBV7-8	TRBJ2-5	.	.
CASSERHSSFRGTDTQYF	TGTGCCAGCAGTGAACGGCATTCTAGTTTCAGAGGGACAGATACGCAGTATTTT	TRBV6-1	TRBJ2-3	.	.
CASSAGQGNQPQHF	TGTGCCAGCAGTGCCGGACAGGGGAATCAGCCCCAGCATTTT	TRBV2	TRBJ1-5	few	TRBD1
CASSPALADYNEQFF	TGTGCCAGCTCACCAGCTTTGGCTGATTACAATGAGCAGTTCTTC	TRBV18	TRBJ2-1	.	.